These 10 T cell receptor beta chains originate from one sample sequenced in a study of T cell repertoires in cytomegalovirus infection. Their cognate antigens are unknown. Using its own MiXCR run on the reads, TCRdb lists one record per CDR3 protein. The sample carries some 500,000 distinct CDR3 sequences, 33% recorded once. The material sequenced was cultured PBMCs, taken from culture after CMV antigen stimulation. Receptor source: a human donor in good health (CMV status not recorded). Some clones in this sample may be carry-over from other donors' samples.

This clonotype has a handful of counts. The J gene is TRBJ2-1, the V gene TRBV29-1; 12 bases map to TRBD2. The V gene's germline CDR1 is SQVTM and CDR2 ANQGSEA. This CDR3 has 14 amino acids. V shed 7 bases and J 3 bases; nucleotides not matched to a gene: 4. The CDR3 spells CSGRTSGNYNEQFF. In DNA form, the CDR3 reads TGCAGCGGAAGGACTAGCGGGAACTACAATGAGCAGTTCTTC.

This clonotype was detected only a few times. The chain couples TRBV11-3 to TRBJ1-2; perhaps TRBD1 as D (5 bases). V lost 5 bases to trimming and J lost 0 bases, with 10 bases between them. Germline loops: CDR1 SGHNT, CDR2 YENEEA. There are 14 residues in the CDR3. CDR3 sequence (DNA): TGTGCCAGCAGCACGGGACTAGCTAACTATGGCTACACCTTC. It codes for CASSTGLANYGYTF.

The table lists this clonotype with a few counts. This chain joins TRBV12-3 or TRBV12-4 and TRBJ2-2; D unclear. Trimming took 4 bases from V and 10 from J, leaving 19 bases between them. The length of the CDR3 is 15 residues. Here the CDR3 reads CASSSNRVLFQELFF. The CDR3, as DNA: TGTGCCAGCAGTTCGAATAGGGTCCTGTTCCAGGAGCTGTTTTTT.

This chain links TRBV19 with TRBJ2-6, with 10 positions matching TRBD2. The CDR3 runs to 18 residues. V shed 3 bases and J 0 bases; nucleotides not matched to a gene: 5. Germline-derived CDR1 and CDR2 are LNHDA and SQIVND (reference sequence). In nucleotides, the CDR3 is TGTGCCAGTAGTATGCTACTAGCGGGGTTCTCTGGGGCCAACGTCCTGACTTTC. Its translation is CASSMLLAGFSGANVLTF.

This clonotype was observed at least ten times. This chain joins TRBV7-2 and TRBJ2-5, with 10 bases identical to TRBD2. The CDR3 runs 14 residues. Trimming cost V 5 bases and J 2 bases; bases outside gene matches: 2. Germline V gene sequence: CDR1 SGHTA, CDR2 FQGNSA. CDR3 sequence reads: CASSQLAGQETQYF. The DNA of the CDR3 is TGTGCCAGCAGCCAACTAGCGGGACAAGAGACCCAGTACTTC.

This clonotype was recorded a few times. The rearrangement links TRBV19 to TRBJ2-1; 7 bases fit TRBD2. Germline values: CDR1 LNHDA, CDR2 SQIVND (reference sequence). The CDR3 covers 14 residues. The trim removed 3 bases at V and 4 bases at J, leaving 3 bases unmatched. DNA of the CDR3: TGTGCCAGTAGTATTAGCGGGTGGTACAATGAGCAGTTCTTC. It specifies CASSISGWYNEQFF.

This clonotype was detected a few times. This sequence joins TRBV7-2 and TRBJ1-1; weak D call: TRBD1 (5 bases). The CDR3 contains 14 residues. Germline values: CDR1 SGHTA, CDR2 FQGNSA. Trimming stripped 5 bases from V and 0 bases from J, with 10 bases between. CDR3 sequence: CASSPTAMNTEAFF. The CDR3 DNA sequence: TGTGCCAGCAGCCCGACAGCAATGAACACTGAAGCTTTCTTT.

The V call is TRBV28, the J call TRBJ2-7, with D possibly matching TRBD1 (6 bases). The ends were cut back, 6 bases at V and 3 bases at J, with 9 bases in the middle. The germline gives CDR1 MDHEN, CDR2 SYDVKM. This CDR3 is 12 amino acids long. The CDR3 protein is CASSRDNYEQYF. The CDR3, as DNA: TGTGCCAGCAGCAGGGACAACTACGAGCAGTACTTC.

This clonotype was detected many times. The chain combines TRBV12-5 with TRBJ2-5; perhaps TRBD1 as D (7 bases). Germline V gene data show CDR1 as LGHNT and CDR2 as FRNRAP. Trimming left V 5 bases short and J 3 bases short, with 25 bases between. CDR3 length: 18 residues. CDR3 DNA sequence: TGTGCTAGTGGTCCTCGTCAGGGGGGAGTCCTCCCAGAAGAGACCCAGTACTTC. Amino acids: CASGPRQGGVLPEETQYF.

The chain links TRBV20-1 to TRBJ1-5; possibly TRBD1 for D (6 bases). This CDR3 has 12 amino acids. Germline CDR1 DFQATT, CDR2 SNEGSKA (reference sequence). Trimming pared 3 bases from V and 4 bases from J, leaving 7 bases between. Here the CDR3 DNA reads TGCAGTGCTAGGGACAGTAATCAGCCCCAGCATTTT. Its protein is CSARDSNQPQHF.